These 10 T cell receptor beta chains share one sample of origin, sequenced in a study of memory CD4+ T cells and cytomegalovirus serostatus. The sort gate was single viable CD3+CD4+CD8-CD45RO+ cells for memory CD4+ T cells. Data came from immunoSEQ multiplex PCR; TCRdb stores just in-frame clones and leaves some out. The data contain over 45,000 clones, around 82% of them singletons. The sequencing sample was made of memory CD4+ T cells from blood. These receptor sequences come from an adult in good health and CMV-seronegative. Some clones in this sample may be carry-over from other donors' samples.

This clone showed up just a few times. The chain carries TRBV5-4 and TRBJ1-1; D may be TRBD1 (5 bases). The germline V gene has CDR1 SGHNT and CDR2 YYREEE (reference sequence). This CDR3 region has 15 residues. V shed 3 bases and J shed 1 base, with 13 bases lying between them. CDR3: CASSWGWDPNTEAFF. The DNA for the CDR3 is TGTGCCAGCAGCTGGGGGTGGGATCCGAACACTGAAGCTTTCTTT.

The rearrangement uses TRBV19 and TRBJ1-1; D may be TRBD1 (5 bases). The V and J ends lost 7 bases and 4 bases respectively, with 16 bases between them. CDR3 length equals 14 residues. Germline loops: CDR1 LNHDA, CDR2 SQIVND (reference sequence). The CDR3 here is CASTLEGISTEAFF. CDR3 nucleotides: TGTGCCAGTACTCTCGAGGGGATTTCCACTGAAGCTTTCTTT.

This rearrangement joins TRBV18 to TRBJ2-3, with TRBD2 matching over 10 bases. Trimming took 3 bases from V and 3 from J; bases not matched to a gene: 9. Germline V CDR1 and CDR2: KGHSH, LQKENI. This CDR3 comprises 17 residues. DNA of the CDR3: TGTGCCAGCTCACCTCTCGACCTAGCGGGAGTAACAGATACGCAGTATTTT. This gives the protein CASSPLDLAGVTDTQYF.

This clone showed up just once. The gene calls are TRBV5-1 and TRBJ1-5; 8 bases fit TRBD1. The CDR3 spans 14 residues. The V gene's germline CDR1 is SGHRS and CDR2 YFSETQ. V trimming: 4 bases; J trimming: 4 bases; junction bases outside the gene matches: 4. This chain's CDR3 is CASSAGQGNQPQHF. The CDR3 region has the DNA TGCGCCAGCAGCGCAGGACAGGGTAATCAGCCCCAGCATTTT.

The chain combines TRBV5-5 with TRBJ2-2; D call uncertain. Germline CDR1 reads SGHKS; CDR2 reads YYEKEE (reference sequence). Trimming cost V 0 bases and J 6 bases, with 6 bases left between them. The CDR3 sequence is 13 residues long. Written as DNA, the CDR3 is TGTGCCAGCAGCTTGGAGTGGGCCGGGGAGCTGTTTTTT. Translation gives CASSLEWAGELFF.

This clone was seen only once. The genes are TRBV5-1 and TRBJ2-7; tentatively, D is TRBD1 (6 bases). This CDR3 spans 14 amino acids. The germline gives CDR1 SGHRS, CDR2 YFSETQ. V shed 2 bases and J shed 12 bases, with 21 bases lying between them. The CDR3 nucleotides are TGCGCCAGCAGCTTAGCTGAGTCACAGGGTCGTCCGTACTTC. This codes for CASSLAESQGRPYF.

The gene calls are TRBV19 and TRBJ2-5; TRBD1 agrees at 7 bases. The trim removed 2 bases at V and 5 bases at J, leaving 5 bases unmatched. Per germline, CDR1 LNHDA and CDR2 SQIVND (reference sequence). There are 14 residues in the CDR3. The CDR3 region has the DNA TGTGCCAGTAGTATAAGCAGACAGGGTGAGACCCAGTACTTC. Its translation is CASSISRQGETQYF.

The chain recombines TRBV4-3 with TRBJ2-3; D is tentatively TRBD1 or TRBD2 (6 bases each). The CDR3 sequence is 15 residues long. V shed 0 bases and J shed 4 bases, with 11 bases lying between them. Germline CDR1 and CDR2: LGHNA and YSLEER. CDR3 sequence: CASSQDPGASDTQYF. The DNA for the CDR3 is TGCGCCAGCAGCCAAGATCCGGGGGCGTCAGATACGCAGTATTTT.

This chain links TRBV13 with TRBJ2-3; maybe TRBD2 (6 bases). In germline, CDR1 is PRHDT, CDR2 FYEKMQ (reference sequence). This CDR3 is built from 13 residues. V was cut by 2 bases and J by 4 bases, with 7 bases left in between. CDR3 bases: TGTGCCAGCAGCTTAAGGGAGGCAGATACGCAGTATTTT. Amino acids: CASSLREADTQYF.

The chain joins TRBV29-1 to TRBJ2-1; tentatively, D is TRBD1 or TRBD2 (6 bases each). Looked up from germline, CDR1 is SQVTM and CDR2 is ANQGSEA. The CDR3 contains 11 residues. In DNA form, the CDR3 reads TGCGGGGGGCGGGATAACAATGAGCAGTTCTTC. This gives the protein CGGRDNNEQFF.